The 18 T cell receptor beta chains below come from one sample, sequenced in a study of identifying expanded T cells in peripheral blood (dated by TCRdb to about 2019). Receptor libraries were prepared by the immunoSEQ multiplex PCR assay. As stored in TCRdb, this immuneACCESS dataset retains in-frame rearrangements with V and J assigned. A fraction of the clones does not appear; measured against another copy, unresolved V genes explain less than half of the discrepancy, and the remainder lacks a known reason. This sample is represented by about 130,000 clones; about 86% of them were singletons. The biggest ten clones account for roughly 8% of the sample. Input material: blood. These receptors were obtained from a person aged 18-69 years in good health.

The chain carries TRBV5-1 and TRBJ2-3; 7 nucleotides line up with TRBD2. This CDR3 contains 15 residues. CDR1 is SGHRS and CDR2 is YFSETQ in the germline V gene. Unmatched junction bases numbered 5, after V lost 2 bases and J lost 2 bases. The CDR3 spells CASSLMSGATDTQYF. CDR3 in DNA: TGCGCCAGCAGCTTAATGAGCGGGGCCACAGATACGCAGTATTTT.

This chain uses TRBV11-1 with TRBJ2-1, with TRBD2 matching 8 bases. The V segment lost 5 bases and the J segment 5 bases; nucleotides outside the gene matches: 11. This CDR3 comprises 16 residues. The germline V gene encodes CDR1 SGHAT and CDR2 FQDESV (reference sequence). The DNA of the CDR3 is TGTGCCAGCAGCCCTACCTCCAGCGGGAGTGACAATGAGCAGTTCTTC. Amino acids: CASSPTSSGSDNEQFF.

The chain couples TRBV27 to TRBJ2-7; weak D call: TRBD1 (5 bases). Germline values: CDR1 MNHEY, CDR2 SMNVEV (reference sequence). The ends were cut back, 5 bases at V and 0 bases at J, with 17 bases in the middle. The CDR3 length is 16 residues. CDR3 nucleotides: TGTGCCAGCAGTCCCCAGGGTTTACCGTCCTCCTACGAGCAGTACTTC. It encodes CASSPQGLPSSYEQYF.

The chain is built from TRBV18 and TRBJ2-5; D unresolved. Germline V gives CDR1 KGHSH, CDR2 LQKENI. This CDR3 is 13 amino acids long. The V end lost 3 bases, the J end lost 3 bases, and 8 bases lay between the germline ends. CDR3 in DNA: TGTGCCAGCTCACCGGGAACAGAAGAGACCCAGTACTTC. Protein: CASSPGTEETQYF.

The chain is built from TRBV2 and TRBJ1-1; a possible D gene is TRBD1 (6 bases). The V gene lost 8 bases and the J gene lost 10 bases, with 20 bases spanning the gap. CDR3 length: 13 amino acids. Per the germline V gene, CDR1 is SNHLY and CDR2 is FYNNEI. CDR3 sequence reads: CASLVGRMTGAFF. CDR3 coding DNA: TGTGCCAGCCTGGTGGGCCGCATGACAGGAGCTTTCTTT. The variable domain in full, completed from reference TRBV2 and TRBJ1-1, reads EPEVTQTPSHQVTQMGQEVILRCVPISNHLYFYWYRQILGQKVEFLVSFYNNEISEKSEIFDDQFSVERPDGSNFTLKIRSTKLEDSAMYFCASLVGRMTGAFFGQGTRLTVV.

J is TRBJ1-5 and V is TRBV6-6, with D perhaps TRBD1 (6 bases). The CDR3 contains 12 residues. The V and J ends lost 9 bases and 4 bases respectively, with 10 bases between them. Per germline, CDR1 MNHNY and CDR2 SVGAGI (reference sequence). Here the CDR3 DNA reads TGTGCCAGTAAAGGGGGGAATCAGCCCCAGCATTTT. This codes for CASKGGNQPQHF.

The chain is built from TRBV7-6 and TRBJ2-1; D perhaps matches TRBD1 (5 bases). In germline, CDR1 is SGHVS, CDR2 FNYEAQ. The CDR3 is 15 amino acids. V shed 1 base and J shed 2 bases, with 9 bases lying between them. The CDR3 sequence: CASSLEGAPYNEQFF. CDR3 nucleotide sequence: TGTGCCAGCAGCTTAGAAGGGGCCCCCTACAATGAGCAGTTCTTC. Variable domain in full (rest from reference TRBV7-6 and TRBJ2-1): GAGVSQSPRYKVTKRGQDVALRCDPISGHVSLYWYRQALGQGPEFLTYFNYEAQQDKSGLPNDRFSAERPEGSISTLTIQRTEQRDSAMYRCASSLEGAPYNEQFFGPGTRLTVL.

V and J are TRBV2 and TRBJ2-7; no reliable D call. Germline V lookup: CDR1 SNHLY, CDR2 FYNNEI. This CDR3 is 11 amino acids long. V dropped 10 bases and J dropped 3 bases, with 10 bases sitting between them. CDR3 sequence (DNA): TGTGCCAACTCCGTCGGCTACGAGCAGTACTTC. This encodes CANSVGYEQYF.

The chain is built from TRBV28 and TRBJ1-2; TRBD1 aligns across 7 bases. The germline V gene has CDR1 MDHEN and CDR2 SYDVKM. V shed 6 bases and J 7 bases; nucleotides not matched to a gene: 11. This CDR3 is built from 14 residues. In DNA form, the CDR3 reads TGTGCCAGCAGCGAACAGACAGGGATTCGTGGCTACACCTTC. Encoded protein: CASSEQTGIRGYTF.

V gene TRBV4-3 combines with J gene TRBJ2-2; maybe TRBD1 (6 bases). This CDR3 region has 15 residues. Germline V CDR1 and CDR2: LGHNA, YSLEER. Deletions cut 0 bases from V and 4 bases from J, with 9 bases between. The CDR3 reads CASSQETGPTGELFF. The DNA of the CDR3 is TGCGCCAGCAGCCAAGAAACAGGGCCCACCGGGGAGCTGTTTTTT.

The chain couples TRBV7-2 to TRBJ1-2; 9 positions agree with TRBD1. The germline V gene has CDR1 SGHTA and CDR2 FQGNSA. This CDR3 comprises 17 residues. Germline trimming cut 4 bases from V and 4 bases from J; bases unmatched to any gene: 13. The CDR3 sequence: CASSSEGQGRKVYGYTF. The CDR3 region has the DNA TGTGCCAGCAGCTCAGAGGGACAGGGAAGGAAGGTCTATGGCTACACCTTC.

This chain connects TRBV7-2 to TRBJ1-2, with unresolved D. Germline-derived CDR1 and CDR2 are SGHTA and FQGNSA. This CDR3 contains 13 residues. Trimming shortened V by 1 base and J by 5 bases, and 8 bases separated the two germline ends. CDR3 bases: TGTGCCAGCAGCTTAGTGTTGGCTTATGGCTACACCTTC. Its translation is CASSLVLAYGYTF.

V and J are TRBV21-1 and TRBJ1-4. TRBV21-1 is designated a pseudogene. The CDR3 has 15 residues. The chain's CDR3 is CASVAPRSTNEKLFF. CDR3 in DNA: TGTGCCAGCGTTGCTCCTCGGTCAACTAATGAAAAACTGTTTTTT.

The J gene is TRBJ2-5, the V gene TRBV2; a possible D gene is TRBD1 (5 bases). CDR1 is SNHLY and CDR2 is FYNNEI in the germline V gene. V lost 5 bases to trimming and J lost 5 bases, with 12 bases between them. The CDR3 is made up of 13 amino acids. DNA for the CDR3: TGTGCCAGCAGTCGTTTAGGGGTGGAGACCCAGTACTTC. Its translation is CASSRLGVETQYF. The entire variable domain, with the rest obtained from reference TRBV2 and TRBJ2-5, is as follows: EPEVTQTPSHQVTQMGQEVILRCVPISNHLYFYWYRQILGQKVEFLVSFYNNEISEKSEIFDDQFSVERPDGSNFTLKIRSTKLEDSAMYFCASSRLGVETQYFGPGTRLLVL.

CDR3 region: CASSSSYEQYF. CDR3 coding DNA: TGTGCCAGCAGCTCCAGCTACGAGCAGTACTTC. This chain uses TRBV28 with TRBJ2-7; no clear D gene. The germline CDR1 and CDR2 sequences are MDHEN and SYDVKM. The CDR3 contains 11 residues. The ends were cut back, 6 bases at V and 3 bases at J, with 6 bases in the middle.

This chain links TRBV20-1 with TRBJ2-7; no clear D. CDR3 length: 11 residues. Germline V lookup: CDR1 DFQATT, CDR2 SNEGSKA (reference sequence). Trimming took 6 bases from V and 2 from J, leaving 8 bases between them. CDR3 DNA sequence: TGCAGTGCAGTTGACCCCTACGAGCAGTACTTC. It codes for CSAVDPYEQYF.

The V gene is TRBV21-1, the J gene TRBJ2-3; TRBD2 was called by the table and not checked on the DNA. TRBV21-1 represents a pseudogene. The CDR3 runs 12 residues. The chain's CDR3 is CASQRVTDTQYF. The DNA for the CDR3 is TGTGCCAGCCAGAGGGTCACAGATACGCAGTATTTT.

This clone was picked up many times. The chain couples TRBV19 to TRBJ2-7, with TRBD1 matching 7 bases. The ends lost 3 bases at V and 0 bases at J; junction bases unmatched: 5. The CDR3 extends over 15 amino acids. CDR1 is LNHDA, CDR2 SQIVND, per germline (reference sequence). The CDR3 nucleotides read TGTGCCAGTAGTATTTATACAGGGGTCTCCTACGAGCAGTACTTC. This codes for CASSIYTGVSYEQYF.